This TCR beta chain was observed in a study of T cell changes during pregnancy in multiple sclerosis (dated by TCRdb to about 2019). Regarding the complete study: Changes in the T cell repertoire over the course of pregnancy were examined in this study in women with multiple sclerosis.

CDR1 and CDR2 were assigned from the germline V gene as SGHDN and FVKESK. The CDR3 runs 14 residues from the cysteine to the phenylalanine. CDR3 DNA is the only sequence kept; it has 42 bases, read in frame from the first base. The germline ends are 12 bases apart after V is trimmed by 2 bases and J by 5 bases. Library creation used the immunoSEQ multiplex PCR assay. TCRdb obtained this table from immuneACCESS and retained in-frame rearrangements with V and J assigned. These tables miss some clones; where compared with another copy, unresolved V genes account for less than half of the shortfall, and the remainder is unexplained. For this sample there are 70,000 to 100,000 clones; just over 90% appear just once. The ten largest account for less than 1.5% of the sample. About this clone: There is no known antigen for this receptor. Base qualities are not provided; no much larger clone lies one nucleotide away.

The sequencing here drew on peripheral blood, taken in the third trimester of pregnancy. Recombination connected TRBV14 to TRBJ2-5; the D gene is perhaps TRBD2, on 6 matching bases. This sequence was found in a female donor in good health, enrolled as a control in a pregnancy study. The DNA sequence reads TGTGCCAGCAGCCAAACTAGCAGAAAGGAGACCCAGTACTTC. Its protein reads: CASSQTSRKETQYF.